This TCR beta chain is drawn from a study of T-cell reconstitution after alpha-beta-depleted transplantation in children. The germline V and J ends were trimmed by 5 bases and 1 base, with 15 bases remaining between them. The CDR3 covers 15 residues. The germline V gene encodes CDR1 MNHNS and CDR2 SASEGT. Researchers prepared the TCRbeta library using unique molecular identifiers, the study reports. TCRdb processed the PCR reads anew with MiXCR; each CDR3 protein has one entry. This table has some 530,000 distinct CDR3 sequences, about an eighth appearing once. The clonotype was recovered from a human donor who donated a stem cell graft to a child with combined immunodeficiency. The V call is TRBV6-1, the J call TRBJ2-7, with a weak D call TRBD2 (6 bases). The sample in question was PBMCs from the stem cell graft donor, obtained from the stem cell graft. In DNA, the CDR3 is TGTGCCAGCAGTCCCCCGCGCGGGGATTCCTACGAGCAGTACTTC. Translating gives CASSPPRGDSYEQYF.